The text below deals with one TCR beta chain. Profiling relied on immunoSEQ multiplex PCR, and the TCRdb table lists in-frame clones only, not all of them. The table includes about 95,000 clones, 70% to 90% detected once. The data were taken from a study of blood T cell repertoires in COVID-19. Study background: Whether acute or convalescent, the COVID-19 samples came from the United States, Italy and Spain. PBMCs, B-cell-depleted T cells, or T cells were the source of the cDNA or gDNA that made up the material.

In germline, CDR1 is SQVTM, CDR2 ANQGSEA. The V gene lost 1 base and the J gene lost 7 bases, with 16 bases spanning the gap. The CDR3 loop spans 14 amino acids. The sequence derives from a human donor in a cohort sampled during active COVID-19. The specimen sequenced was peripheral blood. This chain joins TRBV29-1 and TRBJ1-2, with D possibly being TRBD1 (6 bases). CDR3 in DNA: TGCAGCGTTGAAGGGTTACAGGGATCTCGTGGCTACACCTTC. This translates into CSVEGLQGSRGYTF.